These T cell receptor beta chains were read from a single sample in a study of OX40 agonist ivuxolimab in advanced cancers. TCRdb keeps only in-frame clones here, not all; method: immunoSEQ multiplex PCR. The sample lists about 73,000 clones; about 91% were seen once. Sequencing was performed on CD4+ or CD8+ T cells sorted from blood, taken in a trial of the OX40 agonist ivuxolimab. Receptors were obtained from an adult with an advanced solid tumor such as melanoma, head and neck, liver or kidney cancer. Each CDR3 is given with its conserved first and last residue. The order of the fields is CDR3 length, J gene, D gene, clone size, V gene, CDR3 protein, CDR3 DNA. A D gene is named only where the DNA matches it firmly. The size entry is marked missing in some rows and otherwise reads once, few, many or a size class.

cdr3_length: 14
j_call: TRBJ2-7
d_call: TRBD2
clone_size: once
v_call: TRBV12-5
cdr3_aa: CASGLTSGSYEQYF
cdr3_nt: TGTGCTAGTGGTTTGACTAGCGGGAGCTACGAGCAGTACTTC

cdr3_length: 11
j_call: TRBJ2-5
d_call: .
clone_size: .
v_call: TRBV7-9
cdr3_aa: CASSLMETQYF
cdr3_nt: TGTGCCAGCAGCTTGATGGAGACCCAGTACTTC

cdr3_length: 16
j_call: TRBJ2-5
d_call: .
clone_size: .
v_call: TRBV18
cdr3_aa: CASSPPATARLETQYF
cdr3_nt: TGTGCCAGCTCACCACCGGCAACGGCAAGGTTGGAGACCCAGTACTTC

cdr3_length: 15
j_call: TRBJ1-3
d_call: .
clone_size: .
v_call: TRBV6-1
cdr3_aa: CASSPTGNSGNTIYF
cdr3_nt: TGTGCCAGCAGTCCCACAGGGAACTCTGGAAACACCATATATTTT

cdr3_length: 12
j_call: TRBJ2-1
d_call: .
clone_size: .
v_call: TRBV2
cdr3_aa: CASSNRDDEQFF
cdr3_nt: TGTGCCAGCAGTAACCGGGACGATGAGCAGTTCTTC

cdr3_length: 15
j_call: TRBJ2-1
d_call: TRBD2
clone_size: .
v_call: TRBV9
cdr3_aa: CASSPRGSGSSEQFF
cdr3_nt: TGTGCCAGCAGCCCCCGGGGTAGCGGGAGTAGTGAGCAGTTCTTC

cdr3_length: 13
j_call: TRBJ1-1
d_call: .
clone_size: .
v_call: TRBV6-1
cdr3_aa: CASRITENTEAFF
cdr3_nt: TGTGCCAGCAGAATCACAGAGAACACTGAAGCTTTCTTT

cdr3_length: 16
j_call: TRBJ1-2
d_call: .
clone_size: .
v_call: TRBV11-2
cdr3_aa: CASSLDLDRPNYGYTF
cdr3_nt: TGTGCCAGCAGCTTAGATCTCGACAGACCTAACTATGGCTACACCTTC

cdr3_length: 14
j_call: TRBJ2-7
d_call: .
clone_size: once
v_call: TRBV5-1
cdr3_aa: CASSFTMDSYEQYF
cdr3_nt: TGCGCCAGCAGCTTTACGATGGACAGCTACGAGCAGTACTTC

cdr3_length: 14
j_call: TRBJ1-3
d_call: .
clone_size: .
v_call: TRBV5-1
cdr3_aa: CASSGDRQGNTIYF
cdr3_nt: TGCGCCAGCAGCGGCGACAGGCAAGGAAACACCATATATTTT

cdr3_length: 13
j_call: TRBJ2-1
d_call: .
clone_size: .
v_call: TRBV2
cdr3_aa: CASSDTGMIEQFF
cdr3_nt: TGTGCCAGCAGTGATACAGGGATGATTGAGCAGTTCTTC

cdr3_length: 16
j_call: TRBJ2-3
d_call: .
clone_size: .
v_call: TRBV5-1
cdr3_aa: CASSLGGAGGTDTQYF
cdr3_nt: TGCGCCAGCAGCTTGGGGGGGGCTGGAGGCACAGATACGCAGTATTTT

cdr3_length: 13
j_call: TRBJ2-1
d_call: TRBD2
clone_size: .
v_call: TRBV4-2
cdr3_aa: CASSQGAGGPLFF
cdr3_nt: TGTGCCAGCAGCCAAGGGGCGGGAGGGCCGTTGTTCTTC

cdr3_length: 15
j_call: TRBJ2-5
d_call: TRBD2
clone_size: .
v_call: TRBV4-1
cdr3_aa: CASSRNRGGKETQYF
cdr3_nt: TGCGCCAGCAGCCGAAATCGGGGGGGAAAAGAGACCCAGTACTTC

cdr3_length: 14
j_call: TRBJ2-1
d_call: .
clone_size: .
v_call: TRBV7-9
cdr3_aa: CASSSPGGANEQFF
cdr3_nt: TGTGCCAGCAGCTCCCCCGGAGGGGCGAATGAGCAGTTCTTC

cdr3_length: 16
j_call: TRBJ2-1
d_call: TRBD2
clone_size: .
v_call: TRBV5-1
cdr3_aa: CASSLVSSGWFGEQFF
cdr3_nt: TGCGCCAGCAGCTTGGTGTCTAGCGGGTGGTTTGGTGAGCAGTTCTTC

cdr3_length: 14
j_call: TRBJ2-1
d_call: .
clone_size: .
v_call: TRBV2
cdr3_aa: CASSDAGYGNEQFF
cdr3_nt: TGTGCCAGCAGTGATGCAGGGTACGGCAATGAGCAGTTCTTC

cdr3_length: 15
j_call: TRBJ1-2
d_call: .
clone_size: .
v_call: TRBV4-2
cdr3_aa: CASSQEGQNIYGYTF
cdr3_nt: TGTGCCAGCAGCCAAGAAGGACAGAACATATATGGCTACACCTTC

cdr3_length: 13
j_call: TRBJ2-5
d_call: .
clone_size: .
v_call: TRBV19
cdr3_aa: CASSPGTPQTQYF
cdr3_nt: TGTGCCAGTAGTCCCGGGACACCACAGACCCAGTACTTC

cdr3_length: 14
j_call: TRBJ1-1
d_call: .
clone_size: .
v_call: TRBV5-4
cdr3_aa: CASSTWDRHTEAFF
cdr3_nt: TGTGCCAGCAGCACGTGGGACCGCCACACTGAAGCTTTCTTT

cdr3_length: 11
j_call: TRBJ2-7
d_call: .
clone_size: .
v_call: TRBV6-5
cdr3_aa: CASSYQGEQYF
cdr3_nt: TGTGCCAGCAGTTACCAGGGCGAGCAGTACTTC

cdr3_length: 12
j_call: TRBJ1-1
d_call: .
clone_size: .
v_call: TRBV28
cdr3_aa: CASTLGGLEAFF
cdr3_nt: TGTGCCAGCACCTTGGGGGGGCTAGAAGCTTTCTTT

cdr3_length: 15
j_call: TRBJ2-3
d_call: .
clone_size: .
v_call: TRBV6-4
cdr3_aa: CASSEDSGGSDTQYF
cdr3_nt: TGTGCCAGCAGTGAAGATAGCGGTGGGTCAGATACGCAGTATTTT

cdr3_length: 14
j_call: TRBJ2-3
d_call: TRBD1
clone_size: .
v_call: TRBV2
cdr3_aa: CASSEGQGADTQYF
cdr3_nt: TGTGCCAGCAGTGAGGGACAGGGGGCAGATACGCAGTATTTT

cdr3_length: 12
j_call: TRBJ2-3
d_call: .
clone_size: .
v_call: TRBV2
cdr3_aa: CASSERGDTQYF
cdr3_nt: TGTGCCAGCAGTGAACGGGGGGATACGCAGTATTTT

cdr3_length: 14
j_call: TRBJ2-3
d_call: TRBD2
clone_size: .
v_call: TRBV7-7
cdr3_aa: CASSLGGSSDTQYF
cdr3_nt: TGTGCTAGCTCCCTGGGCGGGAGCTCAGATACGCAGTATTTT

cdr3_length: 17
j_call: TRBJ2-1
d_call: TRBD2
clone_size: .
v_call: TRBV11-3
cdr3_aa: CASSPGLAGESYNEQFF
cdr3_nt: TGTGCCAGCAGCCCTGGACTAGCGGGAGAATCCTACAATGAGCAGTTCTTC

cdr3_length: 14
j_call: TRBJ1-6
d_call: .
clone_size: .
v_call: TRBV19
cdr3_aa: CASSNVDSRSPLHF
cdr3_nt: TGTGCCAGTAGTAACGTGGACAGTCGTTCACCCCTCCACTTT

cdr3_length: 16
j_call: TRBJ2-3
d_call: TRBD1
clone_size: .
v_call: TRBV5-1
cdr3_aa: CASSLGQGGNTDTQYF
cdr3_nt: TGCGCCAGCAGCCTAGGACAGGGGGGAAACACAGATACGCAGTATTTT

cdr3_length: 13
j_call: TRBJ2-1
d_call: .
clone_size: .
v_call: TRBV4-2
cdr3_aa: CASSQAWGGEQFF
cdr3_nt: TGTGCCAGCAGCCAAGCGTGGGGCGGTGAGCAGTTCTTC

cdr3_length: 15
j_call: TRBJ1-3
d_call: .
clone_size: .
v_call: TRBV18
cdr3_aa: CASSPPGGSGNTIYF
cdr3_nt: TGTGCCAGCTCACCACCCGGCGGCTCTGGAAACACCATATATTTT

cdr3_length: 19
j_call: TRBJ2-3
d_call: TRBD2
clone_size: .
v_call: TRBV6-1
cdr3_aa: CASSVTLGLAGGRENTQYF
cdr3_nt: TGTGCCAGCAGTGTGACCCTTGGACTAGCGGGGGGGCGGGAGAATACGCAGTATTTT

cdr3_length: 14
j_call: TRBJ2-7
d_call: .
clone_size: .
v_call: TRBV18
cdr3_aa: CASSRPGAAGEQYF
cdr3_nt: TGTGCCAGCTCACGACCGGGAGCGGCTGGCGAGCAGTACTTC

cdr3_length: 13
j_call: TRBJ1-1
d_call: TRBD1
clone_size: .
v_call: TRBV7-2
cdr3_aa: CASRRQGDTEAFF
cdr3_nt: TGTGCCAGCAGGAGACAGGGGGACACTGAAGCTTTCTTT

cdr3_length: 14
j_call: TRBJ1-6
d_call: TRBD1
clone_size: .
v_call: TRBV5-5
cdr3_aa: CASSPGTAMSPLHF
cdr3_nt: TGTGCCAGCAGCCCGGGGACAGCAATGTCACCCCTCCACTTT

cdr3_length: 15
j_call: TRBJ2-1
d_call: .
clone_size: .
v_call: TRBV9
cdr3_aa: CASSSEAGALWEQFF
cdr3_nt: TGTGCCAGCAGCTCGGAGGCGGGCGCACTGTGGGAGCAGTTCTTC

cdr3_length: 16
j_call: TRBJ2-2
d_call: .
clone_size: .
v_call: TRBV5-4
cdr3_aa: CASSDKGGGPTGELFF
cdr3_nt: TGTGCCAGCAGCGACAAGGGTGGCGGGCCCACCGGGGAGCTGTTTTTT

cdr3_length: 12
j_call: TRBJ1-1
d_call: .
clone_size: few
v_call: TRBV2
cdr3_aa: CASSQGVSEAFF
cdr3_nt: TGTGCCAGCAGTCAAGGAGTATCTGAAGCTTTCTTT

cdr3_length: 14
j_call: TRBJ2-5
d_call: .
clone_size: .
v_call: TRBV25-1
cdr3_aa: CASSEGGPIETQYF
cdr3_nt: TGTGCCAGCAGTGAAGGAGGACCTATAGAGACCCAGTACTTC

cdr3_length: 20
j_call: TRBJ2-7
d_call: .
clone_size: few
v_call: TRBV18
cdr3_aa: CASSPPGDKRSSSNPYEQYF
cdr3_nt: TGTGCCAGCTCACCCCCGGGGGACAAGCGTTCATCCTCTAACCCCTACGAGCAGTACTTC

cdr3_length: 14
j_call: TRBJ1-5
d_call: TRBD1
clone_size: .
v_call: TRBV7-9
cdr3_aa: CASSSGTENQPQHF
cdr3_nt: TGTGCCAGCAGCTCCGGGACAGAGAATCAGCCCCAGCATTTT

cdr3_length: 13
j_call: TRBJ2-4
d_call: TRBD2
clone_size: .
v_call: TRBV18
cdr3_aa: CASSPREGDIQYF
cdr3_nt: TGTGCCAGCTCACCCCGGGAGGGGGACATTCAGTACTTC

cdr3_length: 15
j_call: TRBJ2-3
d_call: TRBD2
clone_size: .
v_call: TRBV19
cdr3_aa: CASRSSGRGPDTQYF
cdr3_nt: TGTGCCAGTAGATCTAGCGGGAGGGGCCCAGATACGCAGTATTTT

cdr3_length: 15
j_call: TRBJ2-7
d_call: .
clone_size: .
v_call: TRBV4-1
cdr3_aa: CASSQEGGRSYEQYF
cdr3_nt: TGCGCCAGCAGCCAAGAGGGAGGCCGTTCCTACGAGCAGTACTTC

cdr3_length: 16
j_call: TRBJ1-5
d_call: .
clone_size: .
v_call: TRBV6-1
cdr3_aa: CASSERGSGSNQPQHF
cdr3_nt: TGTGCCAGCAGTGAAAGGGGGTCGGGAAGCAATCAGCCCCAGCATTTT

cdr3_length: 12
j_call: TRBJ1-2
d_call: TRBD1
clone_size: .
v_call: TRBV6-6
cdr3_aa: CASMRTGHGYTF
cdr3_nt: TGTGCCAGCATGCGGACAGGGCATGGCTACACCTTC

cdr3_length: 13
j_call: TRBJ1-2
d_call: .
clone_size: .
v_call: TRBV9
cdr3_aa: CASTEDQFGGYTF
cdr3_nt: TGTGCCAGCACGGAGGACCAGTTCGGGGGCTACACCTTC

cdr3_length: 14
j_call: TRBJ2-7
d_call: TRBD1
clone_size: .
v_call: TRBV6-5
cdr3_aa: CASSQDRGAYEQYF
cdr3_nt: TGTGCCAGCAGTCAAGACAGGGGAGCCTACGAGCAGTACTTC

cdr3_length: 17
j_call: TRBJ2-1
d_call: TRBD2
clone_size: .
v_call: TRBV5-6
cdr3_aa: CASSLGGLAGPQIEQFF
cdr3_nt: TGTGCCAGCAGCTTGGGGGGTTTAGCGGGGCCGCAAATTGAGCAGTTCTTC

cdr3_length: 13
j_call: TRBJ2-7
d_call: .
clone_size: .
v_call: TRBV7-2
cdr3_aa: CASSKGPVGEQYF
cdr3_nt: TGTGCCAGCAGCAAAGGACCAGTTGGGGAGCAGTACTTC

cdr3_length: 15
j_call: TRBJ1-2
d_call: .
clone_size: .
v_call: TRBV4-1
cdr3_aa: CASSQERQDLYGYTF
cdr3_nt: TGCGCCAGCAGCCAAGAGAGACAGGATCTCTATGGCTACACCTTC